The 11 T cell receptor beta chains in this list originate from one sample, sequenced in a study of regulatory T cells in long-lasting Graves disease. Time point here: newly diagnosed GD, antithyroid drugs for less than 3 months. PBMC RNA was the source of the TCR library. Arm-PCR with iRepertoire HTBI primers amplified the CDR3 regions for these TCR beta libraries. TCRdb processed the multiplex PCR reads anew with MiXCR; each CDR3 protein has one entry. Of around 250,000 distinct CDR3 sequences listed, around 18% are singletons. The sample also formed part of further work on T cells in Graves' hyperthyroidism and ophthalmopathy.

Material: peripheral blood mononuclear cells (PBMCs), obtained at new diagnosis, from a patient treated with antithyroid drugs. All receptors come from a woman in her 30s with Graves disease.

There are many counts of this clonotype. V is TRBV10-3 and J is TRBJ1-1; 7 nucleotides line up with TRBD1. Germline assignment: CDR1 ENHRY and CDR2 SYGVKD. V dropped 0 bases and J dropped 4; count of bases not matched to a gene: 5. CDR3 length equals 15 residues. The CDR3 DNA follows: TGTGCCATCAGTGAGTCGGTCGGGACAGTCACTGAAGCTTTCTTT. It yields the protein CAISESVGTVTEAFF.

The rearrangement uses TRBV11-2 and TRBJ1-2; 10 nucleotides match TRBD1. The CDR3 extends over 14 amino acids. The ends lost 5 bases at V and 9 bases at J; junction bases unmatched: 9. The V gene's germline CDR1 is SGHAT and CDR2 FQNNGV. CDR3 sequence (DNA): TGTGCCAGCAGCACAGGGACAGGGGCGACAAGCTACACCTTC. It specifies CASSTGTGATSYTF.

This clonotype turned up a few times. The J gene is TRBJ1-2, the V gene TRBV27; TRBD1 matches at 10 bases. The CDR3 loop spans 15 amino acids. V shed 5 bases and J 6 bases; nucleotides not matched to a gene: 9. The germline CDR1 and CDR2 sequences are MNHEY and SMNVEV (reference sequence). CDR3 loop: CASSGSRDRGHGYTF. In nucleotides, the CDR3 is TGTGCCAGCAGTGGGAGCCGGGACAGGGGACATGGCTACACCTTC.

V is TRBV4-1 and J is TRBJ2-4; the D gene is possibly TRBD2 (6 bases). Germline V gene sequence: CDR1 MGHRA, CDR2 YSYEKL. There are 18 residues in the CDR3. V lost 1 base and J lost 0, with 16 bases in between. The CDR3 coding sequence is TGCGCCAGCAGCCAAGTCAGGGCCCCGGGACTAGCCAAAAACATTCAGTACTTC. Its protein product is CASSQVRAPGLAKNIQYF.

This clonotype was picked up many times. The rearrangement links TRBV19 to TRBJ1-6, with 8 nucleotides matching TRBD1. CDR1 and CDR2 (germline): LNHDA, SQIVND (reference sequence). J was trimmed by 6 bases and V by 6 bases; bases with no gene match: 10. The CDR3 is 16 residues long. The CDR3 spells CASSLNGQGFNSPLHF. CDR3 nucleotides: TGTGCCAGTAGCCTAAACGGACAGGGTTTTAATTCACCCCTCCACTTT.

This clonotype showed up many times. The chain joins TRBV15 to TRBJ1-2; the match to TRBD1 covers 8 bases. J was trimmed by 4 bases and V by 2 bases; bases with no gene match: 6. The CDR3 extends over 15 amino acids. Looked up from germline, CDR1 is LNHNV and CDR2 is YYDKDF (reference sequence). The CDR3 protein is CATSRSGQGLYGYTF. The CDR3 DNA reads TGTGCCACCAGCAGAAGCGGACAGGGACTCTATGGCTACACCTTC.

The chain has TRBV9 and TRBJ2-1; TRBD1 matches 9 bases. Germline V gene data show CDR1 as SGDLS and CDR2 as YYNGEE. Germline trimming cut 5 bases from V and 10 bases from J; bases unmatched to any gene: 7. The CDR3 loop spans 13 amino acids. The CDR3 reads CASRGRTGEEQFF. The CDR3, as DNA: TGTGCCAGCAGGGGACGGACAGGGGAAGAGCAGTTCTTC.

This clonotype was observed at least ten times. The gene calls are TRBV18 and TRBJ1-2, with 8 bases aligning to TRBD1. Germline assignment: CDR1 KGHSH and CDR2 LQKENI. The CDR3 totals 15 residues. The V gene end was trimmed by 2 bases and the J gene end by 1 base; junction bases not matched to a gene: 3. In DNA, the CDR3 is TGTGCCAGCTCACCAACACAGGGGGTTAACTATGGCTACACCTTC. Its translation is CASSPTQGVNYGYTF.

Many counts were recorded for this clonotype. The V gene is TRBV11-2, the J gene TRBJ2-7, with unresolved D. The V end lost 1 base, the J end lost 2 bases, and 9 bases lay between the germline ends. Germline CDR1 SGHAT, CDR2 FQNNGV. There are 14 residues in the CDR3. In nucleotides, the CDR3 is TGTGCCAGCAGCTTAGGTTGGCCTACCTACGAGCAGTACTTC. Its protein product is CASSLGWPTYEQYF.

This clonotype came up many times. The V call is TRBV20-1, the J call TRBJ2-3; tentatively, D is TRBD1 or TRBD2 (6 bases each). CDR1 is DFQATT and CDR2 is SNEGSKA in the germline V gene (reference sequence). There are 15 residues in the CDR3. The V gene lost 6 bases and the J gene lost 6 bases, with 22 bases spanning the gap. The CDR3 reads CSAHPASGAADTQYF. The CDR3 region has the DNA TGCAGTGCACACCCAGCCTCGGGGGCCGCGGATACGCAGTATTTT.

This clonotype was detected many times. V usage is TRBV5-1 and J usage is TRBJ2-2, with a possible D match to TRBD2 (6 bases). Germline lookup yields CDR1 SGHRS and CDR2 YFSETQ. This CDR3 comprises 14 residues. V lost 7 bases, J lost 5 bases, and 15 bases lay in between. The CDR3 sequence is CASSSGRMTGELFF. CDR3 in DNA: TGCGCCAGCTCCTCGGGGAGGATGACCGGGGAGCTGTTTTTT. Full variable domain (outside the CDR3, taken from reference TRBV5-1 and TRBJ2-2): KAGVTQTPRYLIKTRGQQVTLSCSPISGHRSVSWYQQTPGQGLQFLFEYFSETQRNKGNFPGRFSGRQFSNSRSEMNVSTLELGDSALYLCASSSGRMTGELFFGEGSRLTVL.